This entry lists 8 T cell receptor beta chains sequenced from one sample in a study of T-cell reconstitution after alpha-beta-depleted transplantation in children. Molecular barcoding with unique molecular identifiers was used for the TCRbeta library. One entry per CDR3 protein results from TCRdb running MiXCR on the PCR reads. The sample consists of about 540,000 distinct CDR3 sequences, around 16% of them appearing once. The specimen comprised PBMCs from the stem cell graft donor, sampled from the stem cell graft. These receptors were taken from a human donor who donated a stem cell graft to a child with acute lymphoblastic leukemia.

The CDR3 loop is CASSILNRGSTEAFF. CDR3 coding DNA: TGTGCCAGTAGTATACTTAATAGGGGTTCCACTGAAGCTTTCTTT. This chain joins TRBV19 and TRBJ1-1; a weak D match, TRBD1 (5 bases). V shed 2 bases and J shed 4 bases, with 14 bases lying between them. CDR1 and CDR2 from the germline V gene are LNHDA and SQIVND (reference sequence). The CDR3 runs to 15 residues.

This chain links TRBV5-1 with TRBJ1-4; no clear D gene. With 1 base removed from V and 0 bases from J, the gap between germline ends came to 19 bases. Germline V lookup: CDR1 SGHRS, CDR2 YFSETQ. The CDR3 is 19 residues long. The CDR3 spells CASSLSGHLLSATNEKLFF. CDR3 DNA sequence: TGCGCCAGCAGCTTGTCTGGGCACCTCCTCTCTGCAACTAATGAAAAACTGTTTTTT.

This clonotype occurred a few times. This sequence joins TRBV20-1 and TRBJ2-5; either TRBD1 or TRBD2 may supply D (6 bases each). The CDR3 is made up of 14 amino acids. V was trimmed by 4 bases and J by 5 bases, leaving 17 bases between them. The V gene's germline CDR1 is DFQATT and CDR2 SNEGSKA (reference sequence). DNA for the CDR3: TGCAGTGCTAAGCTCCGAGGGGGGCTGGAGACCCAGTACTTC. Translated, it gives CSAKLRGGLETQYF.

The V call is TRBV24-1, the J call TRBJ2-7; 9 nucleotides align to TRBD2. The germline gives CDR1 KGHDR, CDR2 SFDVKD. The V segment lost 5 bases and the J segment 4 bases; nucleotides outside the gene matches: 17. The CDR3 covers 18 residues. The chain's CDR3 is CATSASHQAGAGGYEQYF. The CDR3 coding sequence is TGTGCCACCAGTGCCTCCCACCAGGCGGGAGCGGGAGGATACGAGCAGTACTTC.

The chain is built from TRBV6-1 and TRBJ2-1; the D gene is possibly TRBD1 (6 bases). The CDR3 totals 15 residues. The germline V gene encodes CDR1 MNHNS and CDR2 SASEGT. The germline V and J ends were trimmed by 1 base and 3 bases, with 10 bases remaining between them. The DNA of the CDR3 is TGTGCCAGCAGTGAAGTCGCGGACAGCTACAATGAGCAGTTCTTC. Translation gives CASSEVADSYNEQFF.

This rearrangement joins TRBV4-1 to TRBJ1-2; D ambiguous. Trimming pared 3 bases from V and 8 bases from J, leaving 19 bases between. The germline gives CDR1 MGHRA, CDR2 YSYEKL. The CDR3 runs to 15 residues. CDR3 in DNA: TGCGCCAGCAGCCAGCCCACTGCTGAGGCTGGGGGCTACACCTTC. It translates to CASSQPTAEAGGYTF.

The table lists this clonotype with a few counts. This rearrangement joins TRBV6-4 to TRBJ2-1; 13 bases fit TRBD2. The germline gives CDR1 MRHNA, CDR2 SNTAGT. CDR3 length equals 15 residues. The ends lost 6 bases at V and 6 bases at J; junction bases unmatched: 5. The CDR3 here is CASSGLAGAINEQFF. In DNA, the CDR3 is TGTGCCAGCAGCGGACTAGCGGGAGCTATCAATGAGCAGTTCTTC.

This clonotype was picked up a small number of times. The rearrangement links TRBV29-1 to TRBJ2-7, with a weak D call TRBD1 (5 bases). The germline gives CDR1 SQVTM, CDR2 ANQGSEA. The CDR3 contains 13 residues. V was cut by 4 bases and J by 2 bases, with 12 bases left in between. Here the CDR3 reads CSVALQETYEQYF. CDR3 DNA sequence: TGCAGCGTTGCCCTACAGGAGACCTACGAGCAGTACTTC.